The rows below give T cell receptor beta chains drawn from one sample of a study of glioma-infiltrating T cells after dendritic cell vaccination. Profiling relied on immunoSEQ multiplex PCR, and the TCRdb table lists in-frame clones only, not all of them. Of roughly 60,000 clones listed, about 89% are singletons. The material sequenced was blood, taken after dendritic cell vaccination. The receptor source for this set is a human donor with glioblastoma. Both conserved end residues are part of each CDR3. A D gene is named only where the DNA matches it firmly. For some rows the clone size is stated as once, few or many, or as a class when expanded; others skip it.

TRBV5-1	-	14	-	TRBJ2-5	CASSAAGSMETQYF	TGCGCCAGCAGCGCGGCGGGATCTATGGAGACCCAGTACTTC
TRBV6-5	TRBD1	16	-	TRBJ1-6	CASSSRQGYSNSPLHF	TGTGCCAGCAGTTCCCGACAGGGGTATAGTAATTCCCCCCTCCACTTT
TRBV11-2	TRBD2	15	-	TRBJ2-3	CASSRTSGSLHTQYF	TGTGCCAGCAGCCGTACTAGCGGGAGCTTACATACGCAGTATTTT
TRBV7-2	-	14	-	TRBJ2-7	CASSQSTGNYEQYF	TGTGCCAGCAGCCAATCGACAGGAAACTACGAGCAGTACTTC
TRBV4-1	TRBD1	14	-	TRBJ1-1	CASSQDGRGTEAFF	TGCGCCAGCAGCCAAGACGGCAGGGGGACTGAAGCTTTCTTT
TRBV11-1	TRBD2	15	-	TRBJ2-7	CASSSGGRGSYEQYF	TGTGCCAGCAGCTCGGGGGGTCGGGGATCCTACGAGCAGTACTTC
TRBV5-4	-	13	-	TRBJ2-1	CASSRRDDNEQFF	TGTGCCAGCAGCCGCCGGGATGACAATGAGCAGTTCTTC
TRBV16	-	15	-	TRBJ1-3	CASSQSTVSGNTIYF	TGTGCCAGCAGCCAATCCACGGTCTCTGGAAACACCATATATTTT
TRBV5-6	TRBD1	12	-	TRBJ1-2	CASSWGQSGYTF	TGTGCCAGCAGCTGGGGACAGTCTGGCTACACCTTC
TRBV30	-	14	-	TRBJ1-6	CAWNAQGYNSPLHF	TGTGCCTGGAACGCCCAGGGTTATAATTCCCCCCTCCACTTT
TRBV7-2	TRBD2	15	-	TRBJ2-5	CASSFKRGGGETQYF	TGTGCCAGCAGCTTCAAGCGGGGGGGAGGAGAGACCCAGTACTTC
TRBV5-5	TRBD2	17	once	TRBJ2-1	CASSYGTSGGVGNEQFF	TGTGCCAGCAGTTACGGGACTAGCGGGGGGGTAGGCAATGAGCAGTTCTTC
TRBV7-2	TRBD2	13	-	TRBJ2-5	CASSLRLAGTQYF	TGTGCCAGCAGCTTACGACTAGCTGGGACCCAGTACTTC
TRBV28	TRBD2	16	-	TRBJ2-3	CASSSGLAGGYYTQYF	TGTGCCAGCTCCTCAGGTCTAGCGGGGGGGTACTATACGCAGTATTTT
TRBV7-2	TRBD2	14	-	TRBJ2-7	CASSRGGGGAEQYF	TGTGCCAGCAGCCGGGGGGGTGGAGGGGCCGAGCAGTACTTC
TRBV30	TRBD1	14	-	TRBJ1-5	CAWSQTGSNQPQHF	TGTGCCTGGAGCCAGACAGGGAGCAATCAGCCCCAGCATTTT
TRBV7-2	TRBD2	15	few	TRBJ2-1	CASSLEVRGGGRQFF	TGTGCCAGCAGCTTAGAGGTTCGGGGTGGCGGGAGACAGTTCTTC
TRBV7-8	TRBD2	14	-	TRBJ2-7	CASSFREGSGEQYF	TGTGCCAGCAGCTTCCGGGAGGGCTCAGGCGAGCAGTACTTC
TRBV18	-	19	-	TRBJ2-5	CASSPFSGLIRGPQETQYF	TGTGCCAGCTCACCATTCTCGGGTCTGATTAGGGGCCCTCAAGAGACCCAGTACTTC
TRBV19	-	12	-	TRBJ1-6	CASSFYNSPLHF	TGTGCCAGTAGCTTTTATAATTCACCCCTCCACTTT
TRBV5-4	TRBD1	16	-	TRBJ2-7	CASSTHPGQGLYEQYF	TGTGCCAGCAGCACTCACCCGGGACAGGGGCTTTACGAGCAGTACTTC
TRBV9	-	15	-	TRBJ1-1	CASSEAPGLRTEAFF	TGTGCCAGCAGCGAGGCCCCGGGACTAAGGACTGAAGCTTTCTTT
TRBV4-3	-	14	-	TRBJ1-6	CASSQEADNSPLHF	TGCGCCAGCAGCCAAGAGGCAGATAATTCACCCCTCCACTTT
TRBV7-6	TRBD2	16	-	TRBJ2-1	CASAPPGLAGYNEQFF	TGTGCCAGCGCCCCGCCGGGGCTAGCGGGGTACAATGAGCAGTTCTTC
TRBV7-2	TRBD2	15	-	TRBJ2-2	CASSLGASGTGELFF	TGTGCCAGCAGCTTAGGGGCTAGCGGGACCGGGGAGCTGTTTTTT
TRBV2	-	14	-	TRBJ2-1	CASRRQGAYNEQFF	TGTGCCAGCAGAAGGCAGGGCGCCTACAATGAGCAGTTCTTC
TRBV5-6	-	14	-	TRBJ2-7	CASRLRGGSYEQYF	TGTGCCAGCAGACTACGTGGTGGATCCTACGAGCAGTACTTC
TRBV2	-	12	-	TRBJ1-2	CASSPGRGGYTF	TGTGCCAGCAGCCCCGGCAGGGGTGGCTACACCTTC
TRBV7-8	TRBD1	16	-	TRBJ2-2	CASSPGQGAHAGELFF	TGTGCCAGCAGCCCCGGACAGGGGGCGCACGCCGGGGAGCTGTTTTTT
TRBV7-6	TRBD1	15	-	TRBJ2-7	CASSLEGAENYEQYF	TGTGCCAGCAGCTTAGAGGGGGCAGAAAACTACGAGCAGTACTTC
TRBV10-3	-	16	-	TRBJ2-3	CAISESEGARQDTQYF	TGTGCCATCAGTGAGTCGGAGGGGGCCCGGCAAGATACGCAGTATTTT
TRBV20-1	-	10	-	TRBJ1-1	CSAAQGEAFF	TGCAGTGCCGCTCAGGGTGAAGCTTTCTTT
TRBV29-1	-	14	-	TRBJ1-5	CSVAWQDSNQPQHF	TGCAGCGTTGCGTGGCAAGATAGCAATCAGCCCCAGCATTTT
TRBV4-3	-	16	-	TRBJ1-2	CASSQDSPGVGYGYTF	TGCGCCAGCAGCCAAGATTCCCCTGGAGTAGGCTATGGCTACACCTTC
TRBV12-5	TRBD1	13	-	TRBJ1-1	CASGFSGTGGAFF	TGTGCTAGTGGTTTCTCCGGGACAGGGGGGGCTTTCTTT
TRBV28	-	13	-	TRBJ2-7	CASRPPGSYEQYF	TGTGCCAGCAGGCCCCCGGGGTCATACGAGCAGTACTTC
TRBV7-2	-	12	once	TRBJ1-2	CASSLASKGYTF	TGTGCCAGCAGCTTGGCCTCGAAGGGCTACACCTTC
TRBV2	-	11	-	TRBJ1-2	CVTAGGYGYTF	TGTGTCACAGCCGGAGGTTATGGCTACACCTTC
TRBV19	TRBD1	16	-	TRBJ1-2	CATRGTGLLINYGYTF	TGTGCCACCCGCGGGACAGGACTCCTTATTAACTATGGCTACACCTTC
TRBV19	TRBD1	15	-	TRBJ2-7	CASSRRGQGAHEQYF	TGTGCCAGTAGTCGACGGGGACAGGGGGCCCACGAGCAGTACTTC
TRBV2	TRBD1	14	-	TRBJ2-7	CASRLGTGFSEQYF	TGTGCCAGCAGACTCGGGACAGGGTTCTCCGAGCAGTACTTC
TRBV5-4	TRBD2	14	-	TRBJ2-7	CASSLEGLAGEKYF	TGTGCCAGCAGCCTGGAGGGACTAGCGGGGGAGAAGTACTTC
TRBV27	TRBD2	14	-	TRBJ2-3	CASQTSGRTDTQYF	TGTGCCAGCCAAACTAGCGGGAGGACAGATACGCAGTATTTT
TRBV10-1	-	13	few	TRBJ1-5	CASTETDNQPQHF	TGCGCCAGCACCGAGACAGATAATCAGCCCCAGCATTTT